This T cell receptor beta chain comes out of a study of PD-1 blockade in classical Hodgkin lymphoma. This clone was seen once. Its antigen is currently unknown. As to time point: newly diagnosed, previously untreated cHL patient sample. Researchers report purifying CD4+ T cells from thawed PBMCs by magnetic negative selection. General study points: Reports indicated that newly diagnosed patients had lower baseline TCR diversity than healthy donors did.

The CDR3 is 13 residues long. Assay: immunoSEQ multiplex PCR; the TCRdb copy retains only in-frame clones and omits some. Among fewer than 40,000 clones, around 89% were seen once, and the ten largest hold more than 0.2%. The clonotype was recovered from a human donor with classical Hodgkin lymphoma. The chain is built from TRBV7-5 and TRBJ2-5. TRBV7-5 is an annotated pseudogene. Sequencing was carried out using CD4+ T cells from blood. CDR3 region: CARSLARQETQYF. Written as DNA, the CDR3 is TGTGCCAGAAGCTTAGCACGCCAAGAGACCCAGTACTTC.